Listed here are 2 T cell receptor beta chains from one sample, sequenced in a study of cytomegalovirus exposure and HLA in healthy donors. PCR was performed using 60 Vbeta and 13 Jbeta primers. Some clones are missing from TCRdb's copy, which holds only in-frame ones; the method was immunoSEQ multiplex PCR. Of under 150,000 clones in the sample, approximately 9% were seen once. The specimen was PBMCs. The receptors derive from a male donor in good health and CMV-seronegative.

In its sample, this clone was seen a few times. The rearrangement joins TRBV2 to TRBJ2-5; weak D call: TRBD2 (6 bases). V shed 3 bases and J shed 2 bases, with 16 bases lying between them. The length of the CDR3 is 16 residues. Looked up from germline, CDR1 is SNHLY and CDR2 is FYNNEI. Here the CDR3 DNA reads TGTGCCAGCAGTGAGGGTCTCGGCGGGGAACAAGAGACCCAGTACTTC. It specifies CASSEGLGGEQETQYF. Variable domain in full (rest from reference TRBV2 and TRBJ2-5): EPEVTQTPSHQVTQMGQEVILRCVPISNHLYFYWYRQILGQKVEFLVSFYNNEISEKSEIFDDQFSVERPDGSNFTLKIRSTKLEDSAMYFCASSEGLGGEQETQYFGPGTRLLVL.

This chain links TRBV7-2 with TRBJ2-7; 12 nucleotides align to TRBD1. The germline V gene has CDR1 SGHTA and CDR2 FQGNSA. The V and J ends lost 5 bases and 4 bases, in that order; junction bases with no gene match: 6. This CDR3 contains 15 residues. For the CDR3, the DNA is TGTGCCAGCAGCCGCCCGGGACAGGGGGCTTACGAGCAGTACTTC. This encodes CASSRPGQGAYEQYF.